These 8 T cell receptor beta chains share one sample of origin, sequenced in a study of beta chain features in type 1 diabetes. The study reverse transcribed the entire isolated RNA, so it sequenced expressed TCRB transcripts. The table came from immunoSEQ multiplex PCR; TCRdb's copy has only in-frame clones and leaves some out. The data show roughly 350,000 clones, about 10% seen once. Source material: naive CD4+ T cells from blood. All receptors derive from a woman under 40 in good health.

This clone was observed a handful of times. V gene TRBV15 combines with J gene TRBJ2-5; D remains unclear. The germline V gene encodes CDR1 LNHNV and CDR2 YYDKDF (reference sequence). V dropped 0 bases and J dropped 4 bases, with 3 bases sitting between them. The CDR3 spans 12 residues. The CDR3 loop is CATSRDRETQYF. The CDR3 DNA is TGTGCCACCAGCAGAGATCGAGAGACCCAGTACTTC. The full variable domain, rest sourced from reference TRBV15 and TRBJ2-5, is DAMVIQNPRYQVTQFGKPVTLSCSQTLNHNVMYWYQQKSSQAPKLLFHYYDKDFNNEADTPDNFQSRRPNTSFCFLDIRSPGLGDTAMYLCATSRDRETQYFGPGTRLLVL.

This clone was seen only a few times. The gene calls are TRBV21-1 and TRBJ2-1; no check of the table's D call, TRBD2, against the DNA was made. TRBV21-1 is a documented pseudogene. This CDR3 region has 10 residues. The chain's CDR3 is CASSNNEQFF. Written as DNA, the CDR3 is TGTGCCAGCAGTAACAATGAGCAGTTCTTC.

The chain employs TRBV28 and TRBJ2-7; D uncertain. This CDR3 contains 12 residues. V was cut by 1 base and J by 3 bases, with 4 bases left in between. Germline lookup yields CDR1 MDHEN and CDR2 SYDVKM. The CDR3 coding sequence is TGTGCCAGCAGTTTATTTCGCTACGAGCAGTACTTC. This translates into CASSLFRYEQYF. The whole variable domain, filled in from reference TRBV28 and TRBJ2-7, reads DVKVTQSSRYLVKRTGEKVFLECVQDMDHENMFWYRQDPGLGLRLIYFSYDVKMKEKGDIPEGYSVSREKKERFSLILESASTNQTSMYLCASSLFRYEQYFGPGTRLTVT.

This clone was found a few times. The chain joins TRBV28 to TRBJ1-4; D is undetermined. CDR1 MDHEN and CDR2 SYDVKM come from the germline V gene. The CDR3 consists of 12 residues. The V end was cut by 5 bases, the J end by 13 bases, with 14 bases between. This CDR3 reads CASSQDLRGLFF. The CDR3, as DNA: TGTGCCAGCAGTCAGGATTTGCGGGGACTGTTTTTT.

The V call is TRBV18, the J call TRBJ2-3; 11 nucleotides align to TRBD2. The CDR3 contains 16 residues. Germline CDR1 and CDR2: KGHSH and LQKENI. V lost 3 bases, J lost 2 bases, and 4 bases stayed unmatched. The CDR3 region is CASSPGTSGSTDTQYF. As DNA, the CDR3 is TGTGCCAGCTCACCTGGGACTAGCGGATCCACAGATACGCAGTATTTT. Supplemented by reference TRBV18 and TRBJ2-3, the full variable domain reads NAGVMQNPRHLVRRRGQEARLRCSPMKGHSHVYWYRQLPEEGLKFMVYLQKENIIDESGMPKERFSAEFPKEGPSILRIQQVVRGDSAAYFCASSPGTSGSTDTQYFGPGTRLTVL.

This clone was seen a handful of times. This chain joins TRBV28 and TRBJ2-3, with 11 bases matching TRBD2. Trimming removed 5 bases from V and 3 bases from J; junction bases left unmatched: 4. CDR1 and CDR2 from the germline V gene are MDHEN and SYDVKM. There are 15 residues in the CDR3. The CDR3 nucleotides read TGTGCCAGCAGTCGACGACTAGCGGGGACAGATACGCAGTATTTT. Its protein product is CASSRRLAGTDTQYF.

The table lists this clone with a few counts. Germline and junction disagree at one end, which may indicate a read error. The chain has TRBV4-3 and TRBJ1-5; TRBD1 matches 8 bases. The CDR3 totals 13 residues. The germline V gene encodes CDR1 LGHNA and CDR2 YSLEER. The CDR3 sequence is CASSEDRGQPQHF. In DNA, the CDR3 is TGCGCCAGCAGCGAAGACAGGGGTCAGCCCCAGCATTTT.

The CDR3 DNA reads as TGTGCCAGCAGCTTAGATGGCAGCTCTGGAAACACCATATATTTT. Protein sequence: CASSLDGSSGNTIYF. The J gene is TRBJ1-3, the V gene TRBV11-3; D is unresolved. Germline V CDR1 and CDR2: SGHNT, YENEEA. The V end was cut by 0 bases, the J end by 0 bases, with 6 bases between. The CDR3 covers 15 residues.